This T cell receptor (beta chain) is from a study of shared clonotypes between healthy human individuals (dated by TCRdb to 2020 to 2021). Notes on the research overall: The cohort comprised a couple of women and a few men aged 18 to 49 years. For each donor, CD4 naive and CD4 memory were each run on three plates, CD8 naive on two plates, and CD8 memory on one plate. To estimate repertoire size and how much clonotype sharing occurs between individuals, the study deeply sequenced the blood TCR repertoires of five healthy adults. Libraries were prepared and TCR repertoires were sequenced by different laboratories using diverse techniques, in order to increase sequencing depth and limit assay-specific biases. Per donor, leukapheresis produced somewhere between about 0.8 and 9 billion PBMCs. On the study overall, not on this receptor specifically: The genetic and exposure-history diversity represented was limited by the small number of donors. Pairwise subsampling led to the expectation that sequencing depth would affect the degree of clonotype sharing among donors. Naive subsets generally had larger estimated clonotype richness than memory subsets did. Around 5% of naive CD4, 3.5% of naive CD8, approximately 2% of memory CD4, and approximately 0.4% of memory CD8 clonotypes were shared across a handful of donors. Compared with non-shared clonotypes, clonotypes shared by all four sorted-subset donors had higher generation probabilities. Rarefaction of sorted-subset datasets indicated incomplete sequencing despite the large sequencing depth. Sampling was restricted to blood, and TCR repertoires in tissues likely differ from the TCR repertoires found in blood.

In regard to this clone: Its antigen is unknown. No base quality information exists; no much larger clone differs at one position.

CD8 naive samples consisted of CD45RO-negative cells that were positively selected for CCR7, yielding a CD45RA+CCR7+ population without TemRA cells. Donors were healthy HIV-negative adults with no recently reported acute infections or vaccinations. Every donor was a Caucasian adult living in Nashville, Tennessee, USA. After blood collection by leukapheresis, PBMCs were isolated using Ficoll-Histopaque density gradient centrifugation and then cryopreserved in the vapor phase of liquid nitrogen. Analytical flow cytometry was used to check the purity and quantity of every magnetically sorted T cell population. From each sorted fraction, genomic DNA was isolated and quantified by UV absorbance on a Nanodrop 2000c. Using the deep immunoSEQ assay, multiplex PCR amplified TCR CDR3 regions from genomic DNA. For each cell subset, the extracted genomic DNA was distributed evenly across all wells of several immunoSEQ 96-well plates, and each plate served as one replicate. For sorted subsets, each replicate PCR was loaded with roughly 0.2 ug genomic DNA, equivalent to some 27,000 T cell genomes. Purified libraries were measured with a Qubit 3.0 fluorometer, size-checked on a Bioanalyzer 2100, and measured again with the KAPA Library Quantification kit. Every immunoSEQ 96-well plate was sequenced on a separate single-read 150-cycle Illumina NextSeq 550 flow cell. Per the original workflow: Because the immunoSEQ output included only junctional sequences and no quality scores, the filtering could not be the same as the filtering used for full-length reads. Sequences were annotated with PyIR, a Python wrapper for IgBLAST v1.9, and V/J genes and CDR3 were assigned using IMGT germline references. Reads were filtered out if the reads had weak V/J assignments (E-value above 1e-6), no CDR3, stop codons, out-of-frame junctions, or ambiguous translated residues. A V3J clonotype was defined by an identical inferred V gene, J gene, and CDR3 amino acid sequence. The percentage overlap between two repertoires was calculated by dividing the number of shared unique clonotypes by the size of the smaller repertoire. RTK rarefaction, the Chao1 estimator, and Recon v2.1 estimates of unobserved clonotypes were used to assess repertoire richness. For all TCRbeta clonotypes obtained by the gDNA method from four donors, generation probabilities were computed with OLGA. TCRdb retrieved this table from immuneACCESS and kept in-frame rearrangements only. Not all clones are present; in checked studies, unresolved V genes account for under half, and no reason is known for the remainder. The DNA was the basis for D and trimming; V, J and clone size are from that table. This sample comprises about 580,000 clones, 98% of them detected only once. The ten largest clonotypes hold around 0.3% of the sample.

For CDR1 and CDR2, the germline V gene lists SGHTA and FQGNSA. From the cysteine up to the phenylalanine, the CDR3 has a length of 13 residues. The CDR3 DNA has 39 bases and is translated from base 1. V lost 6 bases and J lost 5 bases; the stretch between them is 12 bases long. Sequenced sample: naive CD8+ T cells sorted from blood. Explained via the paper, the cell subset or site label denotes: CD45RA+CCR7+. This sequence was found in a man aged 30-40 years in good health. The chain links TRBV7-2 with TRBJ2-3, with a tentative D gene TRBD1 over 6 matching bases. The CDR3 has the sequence CASSRQERDTQYF. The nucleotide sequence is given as TGTGCCAGCAGTAGACAGGAGCGAGATACGCAGTATTTT.